This is a list of T cell receptor beta chains from one sample in a study of T cell responses to AZD1222 COVID-19 vaccine. Profiling relied on immunoSEQ multiplex PCR, and the TCRdb table lists in-frame clones only, not all of them. Here the sample spans more than 95,000 clones, nearly 95% being singletons. This sample comprised peripheral blood, obtained on day 0 of AZD1222 vaccination. These TCRs come from an adult in good health. CDR3s include the opening cysteine and the closing phenylalanine or tryptophan. The D gene is left open where the match is weak.

v_gene	d_gene	j_gene	len	CDR3nt	CDR3aa
TRBV6-5	.	TRBJ1-4	14	TGTGCCAGCAGTTACGTACAGCCGAATGAAAAACTGTTTTTT	CASSYVQPNEKLFF
TRBV2	.	TRBJ2-7	11	TGTGCCAGCTGCCGCCACTACGAGCAGTACTTC	CASCRHYEQYF
TRBV6-2/TRBV6-3	TRBD2	TRBJ2-3	18	TGTGCCAGCAGTTACTCGAGTAAGACTAGCGGATTCACAGATACGCAGTATTTT	CASSYSSKTSGFTDTQYF
TRBV5-1	TRBD2	TRBJ2-3	18	TGCGCCAGCAGCAAGGGACTAGCGGGAGGTGGTCGTAGGTATACGCAGTATTTT	CASSKGLAGGGRRYTQYF
TRBV30	.	TRBJ2-7	13	TGTGCCTGGCGCGGGACAGCCCCCGAAGAGCAGTACTTC	CAWRGTAPEEQYF
TRBV4-1	TRBD2	TRBJ2-1	16	TGCGCCAGCAGCCACCTGACTAGCGGGGCATATGATGAGCAGTTCTTC	CASSHLTSGAYDEQFF
TRBV11-2	.	TRBJ2-7	12	TGTGCCAGCAGCTCCCTCGGCAACGAGCAGTACTTC	CASSSLGNEQYF
TRBV3-1/TRBV3-2	.	TRBJ2-1	12	TGTGCCAGCAGCCAGTTCCGGAATGAGCAGTTCTTC	CASSQFRNEQFF
TRBV7-8	TRBD2	TRBJ2-3	16	TGTGCCAGCAGCTCCCTAAGGGTAGCGGGGACCGATACGCAGTATTTT	CASSSLRVAGTDTQYF
TRBV5-1	.	TRBJ2-2	14	TGCGCCAGCAGCTTGAGTGGGAGAACCGGGGAGCTGTTTTTT	CASSLSGRTGELFF